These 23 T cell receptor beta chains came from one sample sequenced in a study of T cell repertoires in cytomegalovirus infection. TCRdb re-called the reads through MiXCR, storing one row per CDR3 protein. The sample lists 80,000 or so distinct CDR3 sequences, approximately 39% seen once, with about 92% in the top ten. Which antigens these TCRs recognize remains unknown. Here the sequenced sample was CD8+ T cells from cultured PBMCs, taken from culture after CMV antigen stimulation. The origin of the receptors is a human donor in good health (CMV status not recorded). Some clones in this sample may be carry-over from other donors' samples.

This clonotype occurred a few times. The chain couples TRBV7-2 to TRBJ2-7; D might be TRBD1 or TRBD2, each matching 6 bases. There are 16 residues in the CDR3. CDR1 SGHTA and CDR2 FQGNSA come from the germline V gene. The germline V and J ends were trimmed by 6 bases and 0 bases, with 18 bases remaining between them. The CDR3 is CASRPTGGQSSYEQYF. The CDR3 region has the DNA TGTGCCAGCAGGCCAACCGGGGGACAAAGCTCCTACGAGCAGTACTTC. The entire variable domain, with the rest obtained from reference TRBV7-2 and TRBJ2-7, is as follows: GAGVSQSPSNKVTEKGKDVELRCDPISGHTALYWYRQSLGQGLEFLIYFQGNSAPDKSGLPSDRFSAERTGGSVSTLTIQRTQQEDSAVYLCASRPTGGQSSYEQYFGPGTRLTVT.

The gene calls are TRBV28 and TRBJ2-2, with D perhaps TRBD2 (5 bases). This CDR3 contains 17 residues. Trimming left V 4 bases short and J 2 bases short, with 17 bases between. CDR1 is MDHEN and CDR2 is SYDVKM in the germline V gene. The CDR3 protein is CASSSLTRGANTGELFF. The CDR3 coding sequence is TGTGCCAGCAGTTCCCTCACCCGGGGTGCCAACACCGGGGAGCTGTTTTTT.

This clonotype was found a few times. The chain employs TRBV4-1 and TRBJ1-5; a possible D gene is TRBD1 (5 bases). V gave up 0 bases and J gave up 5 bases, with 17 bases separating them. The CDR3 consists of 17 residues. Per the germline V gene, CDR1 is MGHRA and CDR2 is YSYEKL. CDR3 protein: CASSQDPGRAGHQPQHF. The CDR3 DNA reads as TGCGCCAGCAGCCAAGATCCTGGCAGGGCTGGACATCAGCCCCAGCATTTT.

The DNA of the CDR3 is TGTGCCAGCAGAATATCCCTTGGATCCTACGAGCAGTACTTC. Encoded protein: CASRISLGSYEQYF. The V and J genes are TRBV7-2 and TRBJ2-7; no clear D. The CDR3 extends over 14 amino acids. Per germline, CDR1 SGHTA and CDR2 FQGNSA. V lost 6 bases to trimming and J lost 1 base, with 13 bases between them.

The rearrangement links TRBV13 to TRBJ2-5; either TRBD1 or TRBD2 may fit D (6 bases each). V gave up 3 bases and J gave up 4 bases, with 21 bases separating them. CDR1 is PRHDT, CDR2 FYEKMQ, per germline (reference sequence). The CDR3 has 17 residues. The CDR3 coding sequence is TGTGCCAGCAGCTTCCAGGCGGGATGGAGGGGGGCAGAGACCCAGTACTTC. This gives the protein CASSFQAGWRGAETQYF.

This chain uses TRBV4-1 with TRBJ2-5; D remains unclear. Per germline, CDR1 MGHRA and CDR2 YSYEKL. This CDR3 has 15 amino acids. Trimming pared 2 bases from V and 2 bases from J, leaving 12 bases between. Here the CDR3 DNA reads TGCGCCAGCAGCCAATTAGAGTCTCGACAAGAGACCCAGTACTTC. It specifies CASSQLESRQETQYF.

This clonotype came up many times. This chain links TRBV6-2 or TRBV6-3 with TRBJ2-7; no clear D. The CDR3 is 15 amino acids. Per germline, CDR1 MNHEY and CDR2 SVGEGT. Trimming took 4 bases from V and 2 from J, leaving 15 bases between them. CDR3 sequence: CASSSFLGSTYEQYF. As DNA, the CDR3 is TGTGCCAGCAGTTCGTTTTTGGGCAGCACCTACGAGCAGTACTTC.

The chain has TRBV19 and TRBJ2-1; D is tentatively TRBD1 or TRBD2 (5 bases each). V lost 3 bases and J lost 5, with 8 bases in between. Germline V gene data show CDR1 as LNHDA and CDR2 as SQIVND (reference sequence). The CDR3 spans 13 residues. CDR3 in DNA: TGTGCCAGTAGTATGGGACGTCACAATGAGCAGTTCTTC. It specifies CASSMGRHNEQFF.

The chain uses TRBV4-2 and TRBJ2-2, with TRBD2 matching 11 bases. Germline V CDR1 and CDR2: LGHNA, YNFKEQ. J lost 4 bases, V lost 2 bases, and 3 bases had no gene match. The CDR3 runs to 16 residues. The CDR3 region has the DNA TGTGCCAGCAGCCAATTAGCGGGGGGGGGCACCGGGGAGCTGTTTTTT. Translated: CASSQLAGGGTGELFF.

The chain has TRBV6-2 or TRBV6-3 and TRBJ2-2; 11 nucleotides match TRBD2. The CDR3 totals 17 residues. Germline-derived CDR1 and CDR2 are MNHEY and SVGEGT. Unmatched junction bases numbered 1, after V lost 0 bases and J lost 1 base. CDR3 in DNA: TGTGCCAGCAGTTACTCTGGGACTAGCGGGAACACCGGGGAGCTGTTTTTT. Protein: CASSYSGTSGNTGELFF.

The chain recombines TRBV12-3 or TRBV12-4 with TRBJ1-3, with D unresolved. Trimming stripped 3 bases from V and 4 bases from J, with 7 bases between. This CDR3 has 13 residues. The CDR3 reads CASSFPLGNTIYF. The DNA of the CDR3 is TGTGCCAGCAGTTTCCCCCTAGGAAACACCATATATTTT.

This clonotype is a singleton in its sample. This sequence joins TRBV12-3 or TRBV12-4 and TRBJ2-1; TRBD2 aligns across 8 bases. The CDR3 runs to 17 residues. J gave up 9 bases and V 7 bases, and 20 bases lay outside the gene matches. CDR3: CASTLEYSGGGRGEQFF. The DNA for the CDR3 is TGTGCCAGCACCCTAGAATATTCTGGCGGGGGGCGCGGTGAGCAGTTCTTC.

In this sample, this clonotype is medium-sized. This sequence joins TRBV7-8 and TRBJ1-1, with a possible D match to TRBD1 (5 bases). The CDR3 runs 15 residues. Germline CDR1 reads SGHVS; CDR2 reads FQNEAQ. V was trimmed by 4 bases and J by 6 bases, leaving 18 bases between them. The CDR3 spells CASSSEPGGFPEAFF. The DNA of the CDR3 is TGTGCCAGCAGCTCAGAGCCCGGGGGTTTCCCTGAAGCTTTCTTT.

The CDR3 here is CASRPIGQTQETQYF. The CDR3 nucleotides read TGTGCCAGTCGACCGATTGGACAGACCCAAGAGACCCAGTACTTC. This rearrangement joins TRBV19 to TRBJ2-5; D may be TRBD1 (6 bases). V shed 8 bases and J shed 1 base, with 17 bases lying between them. The CDR3 runs to 15 residues. Per germline, CDR1 LNHDA and CDR2 SQIVND (reference sequence).

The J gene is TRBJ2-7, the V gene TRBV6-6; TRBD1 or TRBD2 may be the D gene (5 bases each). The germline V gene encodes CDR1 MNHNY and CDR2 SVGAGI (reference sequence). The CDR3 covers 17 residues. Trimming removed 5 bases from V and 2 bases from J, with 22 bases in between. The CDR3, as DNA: TGTGCCAGCAGTCACCCAAACCGGGACGCGTGGACCTACGAGCAGTACTTC. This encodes CASSHPNRDAWTYEQYF.

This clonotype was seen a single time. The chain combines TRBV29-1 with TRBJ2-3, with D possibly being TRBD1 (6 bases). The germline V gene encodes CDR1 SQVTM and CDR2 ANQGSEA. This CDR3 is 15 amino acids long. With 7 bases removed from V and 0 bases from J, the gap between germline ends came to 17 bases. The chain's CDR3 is CSALGGIGSTDTQYF. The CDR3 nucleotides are TGCAGCGCCCTAGGGGGAATAGGGAGCACAGATACGCAGTATTTT.

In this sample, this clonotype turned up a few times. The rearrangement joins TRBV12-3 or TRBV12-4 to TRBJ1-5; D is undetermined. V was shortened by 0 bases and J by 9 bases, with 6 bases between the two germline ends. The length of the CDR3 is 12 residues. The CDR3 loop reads CASSLAGSPQHF. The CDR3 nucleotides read TGTGCCAGCAGTTTAGCGGGTTCGCCCCAGCATTTT.

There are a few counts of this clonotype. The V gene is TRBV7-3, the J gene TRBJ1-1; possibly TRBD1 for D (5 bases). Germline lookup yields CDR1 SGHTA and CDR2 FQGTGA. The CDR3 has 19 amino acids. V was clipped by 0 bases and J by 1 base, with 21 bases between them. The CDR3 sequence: CASSLTRPAGWLGNTEAFF. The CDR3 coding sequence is TGTGCCAGCAGCTTAACCCGGCCCGCAGGGTGGTTAGGGAACACTGAAGCTTTCTTT. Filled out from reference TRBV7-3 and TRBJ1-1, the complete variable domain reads GAGVSQTPSNKVTEKGKYVELRCDPISGHTALYWYRQSLGQGPEFLIYFQGTGAADDSGLPNDRFFAVRPEGSVSTLKIQRTERGDSAVYLCASSLTRPAGWLGNTEAFFGQGTRLTVV.

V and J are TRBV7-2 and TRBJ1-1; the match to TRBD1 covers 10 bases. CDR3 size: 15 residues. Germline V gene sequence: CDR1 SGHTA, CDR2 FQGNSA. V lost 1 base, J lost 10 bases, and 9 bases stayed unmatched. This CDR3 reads CASSLGGQGQRGAFF. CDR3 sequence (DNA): TGTGCCAGCAGCTTAGGGGGACAGGGGCAACGGGGAGCTTTCTTT. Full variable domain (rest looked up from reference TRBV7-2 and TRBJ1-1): GAGVSQSPSNKVTEKGKDVELRCDPISGHTALYWYRQSLGQGLEFLIYFQGNSAPDKSGLPSDRFSAERTGGSVSTLTIQRTQQEDSAVYLCASSLGGQGQRGAFFGQGTRLTVV.

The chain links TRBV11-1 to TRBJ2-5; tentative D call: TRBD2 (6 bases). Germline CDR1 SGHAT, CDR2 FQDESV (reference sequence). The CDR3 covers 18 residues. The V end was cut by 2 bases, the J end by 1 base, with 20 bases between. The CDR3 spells CASSLLRRGAVIQETQYF. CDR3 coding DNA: TGTGCCAGCAGCTTACTCCGGAGGGGAGCCGTAATCCAAGAGACCCAGTACTTC.

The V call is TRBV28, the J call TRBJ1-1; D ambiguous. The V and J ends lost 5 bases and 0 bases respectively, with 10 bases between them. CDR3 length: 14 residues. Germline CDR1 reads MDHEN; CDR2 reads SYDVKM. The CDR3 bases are TGTGCCAGCAGTCCCCCGGGCATGAACACTGAAGCTTTCTTT. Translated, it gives CASSPPGMNTEAFF.

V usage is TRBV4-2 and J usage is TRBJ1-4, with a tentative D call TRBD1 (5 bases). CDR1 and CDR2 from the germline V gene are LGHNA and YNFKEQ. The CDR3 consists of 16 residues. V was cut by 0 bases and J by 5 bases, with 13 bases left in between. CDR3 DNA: TGTGCCAGCAGCCAAGATGGGGGACGGATGAATGAAAAACTGTTTTTT. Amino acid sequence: CASSQDGGRMNEKLFF.

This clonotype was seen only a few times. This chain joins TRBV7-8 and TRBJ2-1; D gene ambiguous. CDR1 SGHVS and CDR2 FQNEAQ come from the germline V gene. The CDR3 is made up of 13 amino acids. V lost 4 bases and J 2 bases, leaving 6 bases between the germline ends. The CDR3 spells CASSSSAYNEQFF. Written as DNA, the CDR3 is TGTGCCAGCAGCTCCTCGGCCTACAATGAGCAGTTCTTC.